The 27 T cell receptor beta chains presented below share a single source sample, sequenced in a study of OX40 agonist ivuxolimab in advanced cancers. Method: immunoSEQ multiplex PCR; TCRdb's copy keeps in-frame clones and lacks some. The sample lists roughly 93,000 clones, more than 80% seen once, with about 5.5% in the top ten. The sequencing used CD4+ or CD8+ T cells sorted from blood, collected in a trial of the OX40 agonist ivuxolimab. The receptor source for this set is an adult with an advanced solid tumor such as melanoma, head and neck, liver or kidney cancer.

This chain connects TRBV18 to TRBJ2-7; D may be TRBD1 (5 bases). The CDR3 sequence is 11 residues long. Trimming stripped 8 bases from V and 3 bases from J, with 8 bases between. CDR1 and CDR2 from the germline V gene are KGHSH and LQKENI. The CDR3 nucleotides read TGTGCCAGCGGGCAGGGCTACGAGCAGTACTTC. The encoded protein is CASGQGYEQYF.

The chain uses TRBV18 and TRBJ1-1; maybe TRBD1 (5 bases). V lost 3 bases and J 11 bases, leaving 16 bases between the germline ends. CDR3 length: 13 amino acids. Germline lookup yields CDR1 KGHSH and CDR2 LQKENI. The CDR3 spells CASSPRDFDTAFF. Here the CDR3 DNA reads TGTGCCAGCTCACCCCGGGACTTCGACACGGCTTTCTTT.

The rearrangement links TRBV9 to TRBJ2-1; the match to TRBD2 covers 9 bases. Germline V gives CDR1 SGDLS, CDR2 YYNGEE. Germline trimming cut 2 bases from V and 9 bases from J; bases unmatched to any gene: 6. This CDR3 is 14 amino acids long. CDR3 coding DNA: TGTGCCAGCAGCGTGGCGGGAGGGGGTGGTGAGCAGTTCTTC. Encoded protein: CASSVAGGGGEQFF.

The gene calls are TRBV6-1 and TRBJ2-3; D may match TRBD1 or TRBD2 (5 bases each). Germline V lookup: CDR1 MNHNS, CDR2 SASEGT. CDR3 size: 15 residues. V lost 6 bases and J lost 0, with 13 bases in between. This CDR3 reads CASRRDGGSTDTQYF. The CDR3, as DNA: TGTGCCAGCAGAAGGGACGGAGGTAGCACAGATACGCAGTATTTT.

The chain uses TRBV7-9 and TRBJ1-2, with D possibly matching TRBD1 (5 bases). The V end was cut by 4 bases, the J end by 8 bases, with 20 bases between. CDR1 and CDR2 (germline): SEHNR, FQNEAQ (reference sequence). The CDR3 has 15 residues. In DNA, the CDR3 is TGTGCCAGCAGCTCATCCCGGGACCAACGCCGGGGCTACACCTTC. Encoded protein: CASSSSRDQRRGYTF.

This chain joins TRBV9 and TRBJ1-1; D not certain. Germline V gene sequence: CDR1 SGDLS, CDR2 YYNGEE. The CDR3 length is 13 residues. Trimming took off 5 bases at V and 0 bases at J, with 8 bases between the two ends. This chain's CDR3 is CASRGDMNTEAFF. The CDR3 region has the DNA TGTGCCAGCAGGGGAGACATGAACACTGAAGCTTTCTTT.

The CDR3 is CASSNPGQVYGYTF. CDR3 sequence (DNA): TGTGCCAGTAGTAACCCTGGACAGGTCTATGGCTACACCTTC. J is TRBJ1-2 and V is TRBV19; the match to TRBD1 covers 7 bases. Germline V gene sequence: CDR1 LNHDA, CDR2 SQIVND (reference sequence). J gave up 4 bases and V 4 bases, and 6 bases lay outside the gene matches. This CDR3 has 14 amino acids.

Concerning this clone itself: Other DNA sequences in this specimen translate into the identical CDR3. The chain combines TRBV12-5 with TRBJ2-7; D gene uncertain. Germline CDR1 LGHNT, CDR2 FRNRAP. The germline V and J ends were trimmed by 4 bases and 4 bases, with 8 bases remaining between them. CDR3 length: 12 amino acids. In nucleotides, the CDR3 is TGTGCTAGTGGTTCTCGGGCGTACGAGCAGTACTTC. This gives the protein CASGSRAYEQYF.

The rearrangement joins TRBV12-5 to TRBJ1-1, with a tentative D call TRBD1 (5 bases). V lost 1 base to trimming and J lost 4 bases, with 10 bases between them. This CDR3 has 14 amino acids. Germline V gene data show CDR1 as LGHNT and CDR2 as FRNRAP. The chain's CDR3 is CASGLGGGSTEAFF. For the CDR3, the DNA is TGTGCTAGTGGTTTGGGTGGGGGAAGCACTGAAGCTTTCTTT.

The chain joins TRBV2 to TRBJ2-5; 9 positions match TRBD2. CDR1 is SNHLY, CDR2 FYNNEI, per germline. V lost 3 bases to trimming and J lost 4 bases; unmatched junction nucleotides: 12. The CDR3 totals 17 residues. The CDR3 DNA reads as TGTGCCAGCAGTGATTCCGCGGGACTAGCCAAGGGAGAGACCCAGTACTTC. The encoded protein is CASSDSAGLAKGETQYF. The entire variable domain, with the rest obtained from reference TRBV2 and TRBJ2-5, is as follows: EPEVTQTPSHQVTQMGQEVILRCVPISNHLYFYWYRQILGQKVEFLVSFYNNEISEKSEIFDDQFSVERPDGSNFTLKIRSTKLEDSAMYFCASSDSAGLAKGETQYFGPGTRLLVL.

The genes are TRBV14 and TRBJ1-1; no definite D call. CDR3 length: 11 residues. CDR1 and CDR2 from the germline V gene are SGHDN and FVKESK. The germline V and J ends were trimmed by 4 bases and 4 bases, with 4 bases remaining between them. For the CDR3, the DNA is TGTGCCAGCAGCCTCGGCACTGAAGCTTTCTTT. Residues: CASSLGTEAFF.

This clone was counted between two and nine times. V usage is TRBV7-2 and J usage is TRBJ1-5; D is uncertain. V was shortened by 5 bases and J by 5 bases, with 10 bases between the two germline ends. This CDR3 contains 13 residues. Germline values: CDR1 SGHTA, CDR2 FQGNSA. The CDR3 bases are TGTGCCAGCAGCCTAGACACGGATCAGCCCCAGCATTTT. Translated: CASSLDTDQPQHF.

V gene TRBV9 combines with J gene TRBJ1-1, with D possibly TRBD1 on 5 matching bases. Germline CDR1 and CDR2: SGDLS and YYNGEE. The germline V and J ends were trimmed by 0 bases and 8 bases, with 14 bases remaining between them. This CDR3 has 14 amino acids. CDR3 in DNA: TGTGCCAGCAGCGTAGGGGGGTCCCTGATGGAAGCTTTCTTT. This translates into CASSVGGSLMEAFF.

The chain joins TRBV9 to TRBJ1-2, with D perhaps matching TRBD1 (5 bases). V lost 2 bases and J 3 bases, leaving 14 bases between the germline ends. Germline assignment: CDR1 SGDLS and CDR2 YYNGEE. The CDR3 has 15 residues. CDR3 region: CASSVAPGTDYGYTF. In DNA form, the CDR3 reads TGTGCCAGCAGCGTCGCCCCCGGGACGGACTATGGCTACACCTTC.

CDR3 DNA: TGTGCCAGCAGCCCCAAGACAGGGGGGAACACTGAAGCTTTCTTT. It yields the protein CASSPKTGGNTEAFF. The rearrangement joins TRBV7-2 to TRBJ1-1, with TRBD1 identical over 9 bases. Unmatched junction bases numbered 5, after V lost 5 bases and J lost 1 base. This CDR3 is 15 amino acids long. CDR1 and CDR2 from the germline V gene are SGHTA and FQGNSA. The full variable domain, rest sourced from reference TRBV7-2 and TRBJ1-1, is GAGVSQSPSNKVTEKGKDVELRCDPISGHTALYWYRQSLGQGLEFLIYFQGNSAPDKSGLPSDRFSAERTGGSVSTLTIQRTQQEDSAVYLCASSPKTGGNTEAFFGQGTRLTVV.

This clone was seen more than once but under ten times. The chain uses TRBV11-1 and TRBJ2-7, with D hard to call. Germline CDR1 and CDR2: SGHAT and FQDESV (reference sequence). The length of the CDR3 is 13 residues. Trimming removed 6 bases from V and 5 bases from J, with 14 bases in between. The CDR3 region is CASSGEGKNEQYF. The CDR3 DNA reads TGTGCCAGCAGTGGAGAAGGAAAGAACGAGCAGTACTTC.

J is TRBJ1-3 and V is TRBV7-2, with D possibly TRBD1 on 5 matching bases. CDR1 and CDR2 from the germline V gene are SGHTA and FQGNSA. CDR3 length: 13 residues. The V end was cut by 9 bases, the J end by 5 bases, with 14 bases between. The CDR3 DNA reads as TGTGCCAGTGGCGGGGGAGCCCGAAACACCATATATTTT. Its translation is CASGGGARNTIYF.

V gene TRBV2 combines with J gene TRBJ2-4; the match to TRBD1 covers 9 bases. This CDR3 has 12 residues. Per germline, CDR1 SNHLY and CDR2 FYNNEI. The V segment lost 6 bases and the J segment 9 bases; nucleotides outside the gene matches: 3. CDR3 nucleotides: TGTGCCAGCAGGGGGGACAGGGTCATTCAGTACTTC. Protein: CASRGDRVIQYF.

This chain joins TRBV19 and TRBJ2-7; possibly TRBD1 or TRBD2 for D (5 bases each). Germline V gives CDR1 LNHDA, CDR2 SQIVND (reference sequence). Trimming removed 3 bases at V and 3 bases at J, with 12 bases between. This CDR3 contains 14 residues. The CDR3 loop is CASSMGPVGYEQYF. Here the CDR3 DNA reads TGTGCCAGTAGTATGGGACCAGTGGGCTACGAGCAGTACTTC.

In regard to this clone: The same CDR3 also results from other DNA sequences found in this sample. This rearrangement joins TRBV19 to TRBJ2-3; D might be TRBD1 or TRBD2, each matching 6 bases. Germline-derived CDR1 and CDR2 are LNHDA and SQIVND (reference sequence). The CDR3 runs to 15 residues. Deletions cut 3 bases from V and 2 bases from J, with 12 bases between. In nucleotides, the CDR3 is TGTGCCAGTAGTATCTCCGGGGGCTCCACAGATACGCAGTATTTT. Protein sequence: CASSISGGSTDTQYF. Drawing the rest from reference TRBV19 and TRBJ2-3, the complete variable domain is DGGITQSPKYLFRKEGQNVTLSCEQNLNHDAMYWYRQDPGQGLRLIYYSQIVNDFQKGDIAEGYSVSREKKESFPLTVTSAQKNPTAFYLCASSISGGSTDTQYFGPGTRLTVL.

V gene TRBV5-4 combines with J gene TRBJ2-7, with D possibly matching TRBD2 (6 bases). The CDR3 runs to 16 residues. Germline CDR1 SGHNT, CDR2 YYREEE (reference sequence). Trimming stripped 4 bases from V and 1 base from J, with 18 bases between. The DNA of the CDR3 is TGTGCCAGCAGCCAAGCGGGTGGCCCGAAATCCTACGAGCAGTACTTC. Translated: CASSQAGGPKSYEQYF.

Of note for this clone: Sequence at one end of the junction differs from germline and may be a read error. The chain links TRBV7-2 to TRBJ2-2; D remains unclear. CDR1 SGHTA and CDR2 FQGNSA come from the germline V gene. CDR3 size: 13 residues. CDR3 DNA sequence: TGTGCCAGCAGCTTCGACAACACCGAGGAGCTGTTTTTT. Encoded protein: CASSFDNTEELFF.

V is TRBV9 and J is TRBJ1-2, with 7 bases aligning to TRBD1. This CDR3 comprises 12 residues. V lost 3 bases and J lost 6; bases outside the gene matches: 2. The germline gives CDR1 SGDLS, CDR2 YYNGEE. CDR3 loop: CASSGDRDGYTF. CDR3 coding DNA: TGTGCCAGCAGCGGCGACAGGGATGGCTACACCTTC.

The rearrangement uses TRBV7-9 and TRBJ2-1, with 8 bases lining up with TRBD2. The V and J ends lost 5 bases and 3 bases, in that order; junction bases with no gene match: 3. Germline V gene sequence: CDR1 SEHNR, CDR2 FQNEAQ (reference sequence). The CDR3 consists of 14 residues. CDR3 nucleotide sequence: TGTGCCAGCAGCCCACTAGCGGTCTACAATGAGCAGTTCTTC. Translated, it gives CASSPLAVYNEQFF.

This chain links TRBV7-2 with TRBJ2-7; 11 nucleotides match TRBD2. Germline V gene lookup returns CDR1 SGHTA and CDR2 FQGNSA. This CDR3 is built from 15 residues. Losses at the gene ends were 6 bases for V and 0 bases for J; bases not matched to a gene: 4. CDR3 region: CASRSTSGVSYEQYF. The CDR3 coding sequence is TGTGCCAGCAGGTCGACTAGCGGGGTCTCCTACGAGCAGTACTTC.

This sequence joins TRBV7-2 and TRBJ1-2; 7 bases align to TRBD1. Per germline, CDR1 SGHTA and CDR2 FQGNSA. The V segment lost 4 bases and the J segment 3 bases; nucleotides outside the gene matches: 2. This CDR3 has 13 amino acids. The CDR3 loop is CASSYTGDYGYTF. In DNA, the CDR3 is TGTGCCAGCAGCTACACAGGGGACTATGGCTACACCTTC.

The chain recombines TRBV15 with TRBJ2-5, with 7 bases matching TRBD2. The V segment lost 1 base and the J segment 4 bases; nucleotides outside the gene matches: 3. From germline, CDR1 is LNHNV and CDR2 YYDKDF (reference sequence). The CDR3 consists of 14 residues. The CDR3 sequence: CATSRAAGSETQYF. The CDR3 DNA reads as TGTGCCACCAGCAGAGCAGCGGGATCAGAGACCCAGTACTTC.